A selection of T cell receptor beta chains follows, all from one sample in a study of control samples from healthy donors and cancer patients. The repertoire was sequenced with immunoSEQ multiplex PCR; TCRdb's copy has only in-frame clones and lacks some. The repertoire holds some 250,000 clones, with over 70% as singletons. The sample was PBMCs. The receptors stem from an older woman with lung cancer. Both conserved end residues are trimmed from each CDR3.

j_call v_call cdr3_aa
TRBJ2-7 TRBV2 ASTPRSRGWDEQY
TRBJ1-1 TRBV9 ASSDYAGGDTEAF
TRBJ2-5 TRBV29-1 SVVRNQETQY
TRBJ2-6 TRBV27 ASSLYSGANVLT
TRBJ2-1 TRBV10-1 ASARDGNNEQF
TRBJ1-2 TRBV19 ASSIGRDYGYT
TRBJ2-2 TRBV5-1 ASSFSGPNTGELF
TRBJ2-7 TRBV11-3 ASSSSYEQY
TRBJ2-1 TRBV7-3 ASSRGPPGPNEQF
TRBJ2-4 TRBV5-8 ASSLNKSPGHRNIQY
TRBJ2-1 TRBV12-3/TRBV12-4 ASSLGLYNEQF
TRBJ2-3 TRBV11-2 ASTGGSVRDTQY
TRBJ2-2 TRBV12-3/TRBV12-4 ASSLMMTGELF
TRBJ2-7 TRBV7-8 ASTQASVNYEQY
TRBJ1-3 TRBV5-8 ASSLEGSSGNTIY